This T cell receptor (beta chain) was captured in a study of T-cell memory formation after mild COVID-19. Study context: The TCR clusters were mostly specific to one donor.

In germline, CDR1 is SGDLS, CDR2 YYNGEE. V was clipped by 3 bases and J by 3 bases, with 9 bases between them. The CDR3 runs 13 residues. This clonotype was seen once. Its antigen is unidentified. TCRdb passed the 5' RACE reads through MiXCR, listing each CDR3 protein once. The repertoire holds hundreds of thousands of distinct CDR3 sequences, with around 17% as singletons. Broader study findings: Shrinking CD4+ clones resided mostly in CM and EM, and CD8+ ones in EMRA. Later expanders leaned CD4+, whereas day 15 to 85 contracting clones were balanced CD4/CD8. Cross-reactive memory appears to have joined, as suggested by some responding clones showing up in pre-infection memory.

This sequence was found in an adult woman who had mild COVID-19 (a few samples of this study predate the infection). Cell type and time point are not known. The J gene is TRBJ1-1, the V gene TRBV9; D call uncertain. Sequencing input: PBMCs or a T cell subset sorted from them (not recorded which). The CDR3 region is CASSGGMDTEAFF. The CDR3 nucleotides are TGTGCCAGCAGCGGTGGTATGGACACTGAAGCTTTCTTT.